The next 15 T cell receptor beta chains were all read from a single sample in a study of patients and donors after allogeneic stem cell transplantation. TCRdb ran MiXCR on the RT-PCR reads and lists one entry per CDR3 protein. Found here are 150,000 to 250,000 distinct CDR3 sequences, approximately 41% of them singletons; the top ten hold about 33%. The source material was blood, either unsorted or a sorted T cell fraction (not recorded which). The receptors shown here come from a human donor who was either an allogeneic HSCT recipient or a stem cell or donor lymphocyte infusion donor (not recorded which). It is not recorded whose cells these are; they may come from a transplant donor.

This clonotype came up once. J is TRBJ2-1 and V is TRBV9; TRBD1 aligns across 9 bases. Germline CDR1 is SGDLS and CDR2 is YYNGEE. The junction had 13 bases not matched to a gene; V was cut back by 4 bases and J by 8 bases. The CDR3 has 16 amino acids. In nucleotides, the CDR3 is TGTGCCAGCAGCCTCCGGACAGGGGCAAATGGCGATGAGCAGTTCTTC. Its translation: CASSLRTGANGDEQFF.

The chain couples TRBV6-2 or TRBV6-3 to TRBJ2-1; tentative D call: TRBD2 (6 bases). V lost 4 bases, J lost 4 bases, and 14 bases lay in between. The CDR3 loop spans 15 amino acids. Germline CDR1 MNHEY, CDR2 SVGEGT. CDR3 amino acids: CASSFPGGAYNEQFF. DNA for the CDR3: TGTGCCAGCAGTTTCCCCGGGGGAGCGTACAATGAGCAGTTCTTC.

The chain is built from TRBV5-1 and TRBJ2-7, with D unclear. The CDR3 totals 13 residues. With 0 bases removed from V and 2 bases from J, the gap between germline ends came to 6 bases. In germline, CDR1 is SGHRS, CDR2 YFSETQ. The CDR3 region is CASSLDLTYEQYF. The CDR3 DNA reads TGCGCCAGCAGCTTGGATCTAACCTACGAGCAGTACTTC.

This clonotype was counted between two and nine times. The CDR3 loop reads CASSRTSGKDTQYF. The CDR3 DNA is TGTGCCAGCAGCCGGACTAGCGGGAAAGATACGCAGTATTTT. J is TRBJ2-3 and V is TRBV6-5; 12 bases are a match to TRBD2. The CDR3 is 14 amino acids. CDR1 and CDR2 (germline): MNHEY, SVGAGI. V lost 6 bases to trimming and J lost 5 bases; unmatched junction nucleotides: 3.

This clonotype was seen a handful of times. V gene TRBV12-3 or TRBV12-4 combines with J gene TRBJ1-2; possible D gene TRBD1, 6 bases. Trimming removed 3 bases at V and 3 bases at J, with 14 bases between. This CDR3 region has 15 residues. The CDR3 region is CASSFGRGLDYGYTF. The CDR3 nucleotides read TGTGCCAGCAGTTTCGGCAGGGGCCTAGACTATGGCTACACCTTC.

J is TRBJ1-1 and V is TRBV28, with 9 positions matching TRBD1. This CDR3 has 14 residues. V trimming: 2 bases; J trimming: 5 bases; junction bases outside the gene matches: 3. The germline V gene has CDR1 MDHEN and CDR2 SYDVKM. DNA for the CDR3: TGTGCCAGCAGTTTAACAGGGGGCGTGACTGAAGCTTTCTTT. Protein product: CASSLTGGVTEAFF.

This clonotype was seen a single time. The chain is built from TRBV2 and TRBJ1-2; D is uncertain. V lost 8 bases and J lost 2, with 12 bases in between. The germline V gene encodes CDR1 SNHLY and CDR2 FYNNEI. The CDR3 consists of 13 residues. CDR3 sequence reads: CASAEGINYGYTF. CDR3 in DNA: TGTGCCAGCGCCGAAGGGATCAACTATGGCTACACCTTC. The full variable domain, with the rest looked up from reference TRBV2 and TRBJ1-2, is EPEVTQTPSHQVTQMGQEVILRCVPISNHLYFYWYRQILGQKVEFLVSFYNNEISEKSEIFDDQFSVERPDGSNFTLKIRSTKLEDSAMYFCASAEGINYGYTFGSGTRLTVV.

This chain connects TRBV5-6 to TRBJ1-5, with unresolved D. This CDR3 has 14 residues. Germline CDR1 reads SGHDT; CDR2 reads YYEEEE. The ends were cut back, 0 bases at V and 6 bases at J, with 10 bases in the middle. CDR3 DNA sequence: TGTGCCAGCAGCTTGGGGACGACGGGTCAGCCCCAGCATTTT. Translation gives CASSLGTTGQPQHF.

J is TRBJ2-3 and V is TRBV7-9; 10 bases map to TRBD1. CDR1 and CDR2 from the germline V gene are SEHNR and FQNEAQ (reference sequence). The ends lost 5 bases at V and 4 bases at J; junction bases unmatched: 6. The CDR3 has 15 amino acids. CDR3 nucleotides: TGTGCCAGCAGCCACCGGGACAGGGGCCCAGATACGCAGTATTTT. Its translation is CASSHRDRGPDTQYF. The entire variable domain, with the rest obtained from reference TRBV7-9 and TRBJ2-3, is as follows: DTGVSQNPRHKITKRGQNVTFRCDPISEHNRLYWYRQTLGQGPEFLTYFQNEAQLEKSRLLSDRFSAERPKGSFSTLEIQRTEQGDSAMYLCASSHRDRGPDTQYFGPGTRLTVL.

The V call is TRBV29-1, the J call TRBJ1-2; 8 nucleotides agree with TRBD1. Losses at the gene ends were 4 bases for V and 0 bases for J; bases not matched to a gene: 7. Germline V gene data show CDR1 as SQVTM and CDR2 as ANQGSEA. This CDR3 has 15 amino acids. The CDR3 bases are TGCAGCGTTGGGGACAGGCTAATCACTAACTATGGCTACACCTTC. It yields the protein CSVGDRLITNYGYTF. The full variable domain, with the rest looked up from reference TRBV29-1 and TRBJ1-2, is SAVISQKPSRDICQRGTSLTIQCQVDSQVTMMFWYRQQPGQSLTLIATANQGSEATYESGFVIDKFPISRPNLTFSTLTVSNMSPEDSSIYLCSVGDRLITNYGYTFGSGTRLTVV.

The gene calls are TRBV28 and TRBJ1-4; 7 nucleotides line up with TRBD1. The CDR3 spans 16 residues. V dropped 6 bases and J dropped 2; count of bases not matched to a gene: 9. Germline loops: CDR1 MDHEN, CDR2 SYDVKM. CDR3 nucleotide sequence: TGTGCCAGCAGGCTCCGACAGGGTTGGACTAATGAAAAACTGTTTTTT. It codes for CASRLRQGWTNEKLFF.

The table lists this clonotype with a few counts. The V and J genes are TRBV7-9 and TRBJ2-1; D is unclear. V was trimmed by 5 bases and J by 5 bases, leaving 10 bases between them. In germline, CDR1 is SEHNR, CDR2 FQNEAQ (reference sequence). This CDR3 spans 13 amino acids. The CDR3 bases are TGTGCCAGCAGCCCTGTCCCGAACAATGAGCAGTTCTTC. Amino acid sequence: CASSPVPNNEQFF.

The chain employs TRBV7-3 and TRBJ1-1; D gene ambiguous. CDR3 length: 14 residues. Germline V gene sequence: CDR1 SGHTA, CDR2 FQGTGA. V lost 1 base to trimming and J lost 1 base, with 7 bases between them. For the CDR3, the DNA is TGTGCCAGCAGCTTAATGGGCGCGAACACTGAAGCTTTCTTT. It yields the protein CASSLMGANTEAFF.

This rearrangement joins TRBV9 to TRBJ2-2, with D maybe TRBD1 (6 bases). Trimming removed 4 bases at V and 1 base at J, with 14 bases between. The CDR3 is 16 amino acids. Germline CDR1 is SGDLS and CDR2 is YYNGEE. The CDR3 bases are TGTGCCAGCAGCCCGGTCCTACAGGGGAACACCGGGGAGCTGTTTTTT. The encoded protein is CASSPVLQGNTGELFF. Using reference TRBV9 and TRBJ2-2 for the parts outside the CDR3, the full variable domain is DSGVTQTPKHLITATGQRVTLRCSPRSGDLSVYWYQQSLDQGLQFLIQYYNGEERAKGNILERFSAQQFPDLHSELNLSSLELGDSALYFCASSPVLQGNTGELFFGEGSRLTVL.

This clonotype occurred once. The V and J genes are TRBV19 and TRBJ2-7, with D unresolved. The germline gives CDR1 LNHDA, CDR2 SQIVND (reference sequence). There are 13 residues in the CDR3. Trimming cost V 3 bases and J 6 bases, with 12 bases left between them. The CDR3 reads CASSIKLIAEQYF. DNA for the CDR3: TGTGCCAGTAGTATTAAACTAATAGCCGAGCAGTACTTC.